These 31 T cell receptor beta chains were all obtained from the same sample, sequenced in a study of T cells in Graves' hyperthyroidism and ophthalmopathy (dated by TCRdb to about 2019). The library relied on multiplex PCR. These reads were obtained on an Illumina HiSeq 2000. Amplification of TCR beta CDR3 regions was carried out from RNA transcripts. For the first round of RT-PCR on the TCR CDR3, the HTBI primer set was used together with the Qiagen OneStep RT-PCR kit. The raw public reads went through TCRdb reprocessing: fastp at Q25, MiXCR clone calling, in-frame beta chains kept. When rows share a CDR3 protein, they turn into one entry using the most common DNA and genes. The table for this sample lists hundreds of thousands of distinct CDR3 sequences; roughly 14% of them were counted only once. The ten most abundant clones make up approximately 23% of the sample. Sequencing was performed on blood. All receptors derive from a woman in her thirties with Graves' hyperthyroidism.

This rearrangement joins TRBV20-1 to TRBJ2-5; maybe TRBD2 (6 bases). The CDR3 extends over 16 amino acids. Germline V CDR1 and CDR2: DFQATT, SNEGSKA (reference sequence). V shed 6 bases and J shed 1 base, with 21 bases lying between them. In DNA form, the CDR3 reads TGCAGTGCCCTCTTAGGTAGCGGAAAAACCCAAGAGACCCAGTACTTC. Residues: CSALLGSGKTQETQYF.

The chain carries TRBV15 and TRBJ2-2; D unclear. Germline-derived CDR1 and CDR2 are LNHNV and YYDKDF (reference sequence). CDR3 size: 13 residues. Trimming took 0 bases from V and 6 from J, leaving 5 bases between them. CDR3 sequence: CATSRDPAGELFF. The CDR3 DNA reads as TGTGCCACCAGCAGAGATCCCGCCGGGGAGCTGTTTTTT.

The chain links TRBV19 to TRBJ2-2; the D gene is possibly TRBD1 (6 bases). V was trimmed by 8 bases and J by 0 bases, leaving 13 bases between them. The germline V gene encodes CDR1 LNHDA and CDR2 SQIVND (reference sequence). This CDR3 has 15 amino acids. The CDR3 region has the DNA TGTGCCAGTGGTACGGGGACACCGAACACCGGGGAGCTGTTTTTT. Translation gives CASGTGTPNTGELFF.

A few counts support this clonotype. The chain uses TRBV10-3 and TRBJ1-4, with D unclear. The V end lost 6 bases, the J end lost 7 bases, and 12 bases lay between the germline ends. The CDR3 is made up of 13 amino acids. Germline lookup yields CDR1 ENHRY and CDR2 SYGVKD. The CDR3 region is CAISPASSEKLFF. DNA for the CDR3: TGTGCCATCAGCCCAGCGAGTAGTGAAAAACTGTTTTTT.

The chain has TRBV7-2 and TRBJ2-3; D not certain. CDR3 length: 14 residues. The V end lost 3 bases, the J end lost 2 bases, and 9 bases lay between the germline ends. Germline loops: CDR1 SGHTA, CDR2 FQGNSA. CDR3 residues: CASSFEPPTDTQYF. DNA for the CDR3: TGTGCCAGCAGCTTTGAACCGCCCACAGATACGCAGTATTTT.

This clonotype was counted at least ten times. The chain combines TRBV20-1 with TRBJ2-7; D is tentatively TRBD1 or TRBD2 (6 bases each). The length of the CDR3 is 13 residues. Germline CDR1 reads DFQATT; CDR2 reads SNEGSKA (reference sequence). V was shortened by 5 bases and J by 0 bases, with 11 bases between the two germline ends. This CDR3 reads CSAGGTLSYEQYF. The CDR3 region has the DNA TGCAGTGCTGGCGGGACACTCTCCTACGAGCAGTACTTC.

This clonotype was detected only a few times. This chain connects TRBV20-1 to TRBJ2-2; 9 bases are shared with TRBD2. V shed 1 base and J 7 bases; nucleotides not matched to a gene: 13. CDR3 length equals 17 residues. CDR1 is DFQATT, CDR2 SNEGSKA, per germline (reference sequence). CDR3 DNA: TGCAGTGCTAGAGTTTACCCGGGACTAGCTGCGATCGGGGAGCTGTTTTTT. Amino acids: CSARVYPGLAAIGELFF.

The sample holds many counts of this clonotype. The chain has TRBV29-1 and TRBJ2-3; D gene unclear. Looked up from germline, CDR1 is SQVTM and CDR2 is ANQGSEA. This CDR3 spans 12 amino acids. Trimming stripped 5 bases from V and 0 bases from J, with 6 bases between. The CDR3 spells CSVNHSTDTQYF. The CDR3 nucleotides are TGCAGCGTTAATCATAGCACAGATACGCAGTATTTT.

In its sample, this clonotype was seen many times. The rearrangement uses TRBV7-6 and TRBJ2-2; D possibly corresponds to TRBD1 (6 bases). Per the germline V gene, CDR1 is SGHVS and CDR2 is FNYEAQ. Deletions cut 3 bases from V and 0 bases from J, with 17 bases between. The CDR3 has 18 amino acids. CDR3 residues: CASSFKLTGTSNTGELFF. Written as DNA, the CDR3 is TGTGCCAGCAGCTTTAAGCTTACCGGGACATCGAACACCGGGGAGCTGTTTTTT.

This clonotype was seen at least ten times. The chain is built from TRBV7-9 and TRBJ2-4; D is unclear. The CDR3 contains 11 residues. Germline CDR1 is SEHNR and CDR2 is FQNEAQ (reference sequence). The V end was cut by 3 bases, the J end by 10 bases, with 7 bases between. CDR3 nucleotide sequence: TGTGCCAGCAGCTTGGACCCTATTCAGTACTTC. This codes for CASSLDPIQYF.

This clonotype was observed at least ten times. The V and J genes are TRBV6-1 and TRBJ2-5; 9 bases are shared with TRBD1. The J segment lost 2 bases and the V segment lost 7 bases, leaving 8 bases of the junction unmatched. The CDR3 loop spans 15 amino acids. CDR1 MNHNS and CDR2 SASEGT come from the germline V gene. CDR3 residues: CASIVGQGVQETQYF. The CDR3 DNA sequence: TGTGCCAGCATTGTGGGACAGGGTGTTCAAGAGACCCAGTACTTC.

This clonotype was found many times. The chain has TRBV12-3 or TRBV12-4 and TRBJ1-2; D is uncertain. V lost 4 bases, J lost 8 bases, and 17 bases lay in between. This CDR3 is built from 14 residues. CDR3 in amino acids: CASSSTSSTLGYTF. The CDR3 bases are TGTGCCAGCAGTTCAACGTCATCAACCCTAGGCTACACCTTC.

This clonotype was seen at least ten times. The V and J genes are TRBV14 and TRBJ1-3, with D perhaps TRBD1 (5 bases). This CDR3 is built from 13 residues. Between the trimmed V and J ends, which lost 1 base and 9 bases, there was a span of 10 bases. Germline V gene sequence: CDR1 SGHDN, CDR2 FVKESK. The CDR3: CASSQARAGTIYF. CDR3 bases: TGTGCCAGCAGCCAAGCCAGGGCTGGCACCATATATTTT.

The CDR3 nucleotides read TGCAGTGCTAGTCCAGTAGGGCTAGCGGGATTTGGTGAGCAGTTCTTC. Translation gives CSASPVGLAGFGEQFF. The V gene is TRBV20-1, the J gene TRBJ2-1; 9 bases map to TRBD2. With V trimmed by 3 bases and J by 9 bases, 15 bases remained unmatched. Germline lookup yields CDR1 DFQATT and CDR2 SNEGSKA (reference sequence). The CDR3 has 16 amino acids.

This clonotype has a handful of counts. This chain connects TRBV5-1 to TRBJ2-1; 9 nucleotides match TRBD2. Trimming cost V 1 base and J 5 bases; bases outside gene matches: 4. Germline CDR1 SGHRS, CDR2 YFSETQ. This CDR3 comprises 15 residues. CDR3 sequence (DNA): TGCGCCAGCAGCTTGTTAGCGGGAGACAACAATGAGCAGTTCTTC. The encoded protein is CASSLLAGDNNEQFF.

This clonotype was found many times. V and J are TRBV7-2 and TRBJ2-5, with D perhaps TRBD1 (7 bases). Germline V gene lookup returns CDR1 SGHTA and CDR2 FQGNSA. CDR3 length: 13 residues. The V end was cut by 1 base, the J end by 7 bases, with 10 bases between. CDR3 nucleotide sequence: TGTGCCAGCAGCTTAGACAGGGGAGGGACCCAGTACTTC. Protein sequence: CASSLDRGGTQYF.

The chain recombines TRBV10-3 with TRBJ2-2; TRBD2 matches at 7 bases. The junction had 5 bases not matched to a gene; V was cut back by 8 bases and J by 2 bases. Germline V lookup: CDR1 ENHRY, CDR2 SYGVKD. The CDR3 spans 14 residues. This CDR3 is CAIGTGGNTGELFF. The CDR3 DNA follows: TGTGCCATCGGGACGGGAGGAAACACCGGGGAGCTGTTTTTT.

This clonotype was seen ten or more times. The chain joins TRBV7-2 to TRBJ2-3; 9 nucleotides line up with TRBD2. V lost 1 base, J lost 5 bases, and 13 bases stayed unmatched. The CDR3 has 18 amino acids. The germline gives CDR1 SGHTA, CDR2 FQGNSA. DNA of the CDR3: TGTGCCAGCAGCTTAGAATTCTTCGGTGGAGCGGGGGGAGATACGCAGTATTTT. Its translation is CASSLEFFGGAGGDTQYF.

This clonotype was found many times. The junction departs from the called germline gene at one end, perhaps through a read error. The J gene is TRBJ1-1, the V gene TRBV6-1; 8 nucleotides line up with TRBD1. Germline values: CDR1 MNHNS, CDR2 SASEGT. This CDR3 region has 15 residues. The CDR3 region has the DNA TGTGCCAACAGTGAATCAGGGGGCAGGAACACTGAAGCTTTCTTT. This gives the protein CANSESGGRNTEAFF.

This clonotype occurred many times. The CDR3 DNA sequence: TGTGCCAGCAGGACGACAGGGGCGCCAAGAGCTTTCTTT. Translation: CASRTTGAPRAFF. V and J are TRBV27 and TRBJ1-1; TRBD1 matches 8 bases. V lost 6 bases to trimming and J lost 10 bases; unmatched junction nucleotides: 10. This CDR3 is built from 13 residues. Looked up from germline, CDR1 is MNHEY and CDR2 is SMNVEV (reference sequence).

In its sample, this clonotype was seen many times. The V gene is TRBV7-9, the J gene TRBJ2-1, with D possibly called TRBD1 or TRBD2 (5 bases each). CDR1 and CDR2 (germline): SEHNR, FQNEAQ (reference sequence). This CDR3 is 13 amino acids long. V gave up 0 bases and J gave up 8 bases, with 8 bases separating them. CDR3 in amino acids: CASSLAGVDEQFF. The CDR3 DNA reads as TGTGCCAGCAGCTTAGCGGGGGTCGATGAGCAGTTCTTC. Based on the CDR3 plus reference TRBV7-9 and TRBJ2-1, the full variable domain is DTGVSQNPRHKITKRGQNVTFRCDPISEHNRLYWYRQTLGQGPEFLTYFQNEAQLEKSRLLSDRFSAERPKGSFSTLEIQRTEQGDSAMYLCASSLAGVDEQFFGPGTRLTVL.

The V gene is TRBV4-2, the J gene TRBJ2-2, with D maybe TRBD2 (5 bases). CDR3 length: 16 residues. CDR1 LGHNA and CDR2 YNFKEQ come from the germline V gene. The V end lost 0 bases, the J end lost 2 bases, and 10 bases lay between the germline ends. The DNA for the CDR3 is TGTGCCAGCAGCCAAGATACGGCTAGCAACACCGGGGAGCTGTTTTTT. Protein: CASSQDTASNTGELFF.

This clonotype was picked up a small number of times. The genes are TRBV5-6 and TRBJ2-7, with unresolved D. V was cut by 2 bases and J by 5 bases, with 14 bases left in between. Germline V lookup: CDR1 SGHDT, CDR2 YYEEEE. This CDR3 contains 14 residues. The DNA of the CDR3 is TGTGCCAGCAGCTTAGGCCCGCTTGCGCACGAGCAGTACTTC. This codes for CASSLGPLAHEQYF.

In its sample, this clonotype was seen many times. The chain links TRBV7-9 to TRBJ2-1; maybe TRBD2 (6 bases). Trimming pared 5 bases from V and 8 bases from J, leaving 19 bases between. Germline assignment: CDR1 SEHNR and CDR2 FQNEAQ (reference sequence). The length of the CDR3 is 15 residues. The CDR3 nucleotides are TGTGCCAGCAGCCCCGGCCCTTGGGGAGGTCATGAGCAGTTCTTC. Its protein product is CASSPGPWGGHEQFF.

This clonotype was seen repeatedly, ten times or more. The V gene is TRBV28, the J gene TRBJ2-3; D call uncertain. The V gene lost 6 bases and the J gene lost 2 bases, with 18 bases spanning the gap. Germline CDR1 reads MDHEN; CDR2 reads SYDVKM. The CDR3 runs to 16 residues. The CDR3, as DNA: TGTGCCAGCAGCCCTATGGGGTCCCAGACCACAGATACGCAGTATTTT. It is translated as CASSPMGSQTTDTQYF.

Details on this clonotype: This sequence may be a read error, since a much larger clone differs from it by one base. The rearrangement uses TRBV7-8 and TRBJ2-7; 8 bases are shared with TRBD1. The CDR3 has 14 amino acids. Germline V CDR1 and CDR2: SGHVS, FQNEAQ. V dropped 5 bases and J dropped 3; count of bases not matched to a gene: 6. The CDR3 reads CASSPRDRLYEQYF. Here the CDR3 DNA reads TGTGCCAGCAGCCCCCGGGACAGGCTCTACGAGCAGTACTTC.

The table lists this clonotype with many counts. The V call is TRBV20-1, the J call TRBJ2-7, with 12 bases lining up with TRBD2. Germline V gene sequence: CDR1 DFQATT, CDR2 SNEGSKA (reference sequence). The CDR3 totals 14 residues. The trim removed 0 bases at V and 7 bases at J, leaving 4 bases unmatched. The CDR3 DNA reads as TGCAGTGCTAGAGACCCTAGCGGGAGGGGGGAGCAGTACTTC. It specifies CSARDPSGRGEQYF.

The J gene is TRBJ2-3, the V gene TRBV4-3; maybe TRBD2 (6 bases). Trimming removed 0 bases from V and 0 bases from J, with 10 bases in between. Germline V gene data show CDR1 as LGHNA and CDR2 as YSLEER. The CDR3 spans 16 residues. CDR3 DNA: TGCGCCAGCAGCCAAGATAAGGGGACTAGCACAGATACGCAGTATTTT. Amino acid sequence: CASSQDKGTSTDTQYF.

This clonotype was counted many times. This rearrangement joins TRBV10-3 to TRBJ1-5, with D unresolved. There are 13 residues in the CDR3. Germline CDR1 and CDR2: ENHRY and SYGVKD. Trimming took 0 bases from V and 9 from J, leaving 9 bases between them. This CDR3 reads CAISESGSGPQHF. In DNA, the CDR3 is TGTGCCATCAGTGAGTCGGGGTCTGGGCCCCAGCATTTT.

This clonotype occurred many times. This rearrangement joins TRBV15 to TRBJ2-6; D uncertain. Germline CDR1 is LNHNV and CDR2 is YYDKDF (reference sequence). This CDR3 region has 16 residues. Trimming took off 1 base at V and 2 bases at J, with 9 bases between the two ends. Written as DNA, the CDR3 is TGTGCCACCAGCAGAGTCTTTGGGCCTGGGGCCAACGTCCTGACTTTC. Protein: CATSRVFGPGANVLTF.

This clonotype was picked up many times. The chain combines TRBV12-3 or TRBV12-4 with TRBJ2-1, with D perhaps given as TRBD1 or TRBD2 (5 bases each). This CDR3 region has 14 residues. Trimming took 6 bases from V and 3 from J, leaving 12 bases between them. As DNA, the CDR3 is TGTGCCAGCAGGGCGAGGGGATTCTACAATGAGCAGTTCTTC. As protein: CASRARGFYNEQFF.